This T cell receptor beta chain was recovered during a study of human T cells and chemical hapten exposure. About the research overall: Upper-back patch tests with 0.01% DPC were read at 6 days. Chiefly women, the patients showed alopecia areata, totalis or universalis.

Germline CDR1 and CDR2: SGHTA and FQGNSA. The CDR3 sequence is 11 residues long. Trimming pared 3 bases from V and 4 bases from J, leaving 2 bases between. Time point given: pre-sensitization, week 0. The treatment was: therapeutic diphenylcyclopropenone sensitization with weekly scalp DPC. TCRdb fed the RACE reads into MiXCR, producing one record per CDR3 protein. The repertoire holds tens of thousands of distinct CDR3 sequences, with 9.6% as singletons. This clonotype was seen many times. The chain links TRBV7-2 to TRBJ2-3; D is uncertain. The TCR sequence derives from a woman aged 40-49 years with alopecia areata. Some clones in this sample may be carry-over from other donors' samples. Sequenced material: whole blood, taken in connection with sensitization to the hapten diphenylcyclopropenone (DPC). The CDR3 region is CASSLPDTQYF. For the CDR3, the DNA is TGTGCCAGCAGCTTGCCAGATACGCAGTATTTT.